A single sample is the source of the 32 T cell receptor beta chains below, sequenced in a study of CD8+CD57+ T cells in acquired aplastic anemia. The template used for profiling TCR beta VDJ and CDR3 was genomic DNA. Using its own MiXCR run on the reads, TCRdb lists one record per CDR3 protein. The table has 200,000 or so distinct CDR3 sequences, more than 55% seen once. Selection for sequencing was limited to patients who had shown CD8+CD57+ cell expansion by flow cytometry. The material sequenced was sorted CD4+, CD8+, or CD8+CD57+ T cells (not recorded which) from PBMCs. The receptors come from a human donor with aplastic anemia.

The V gene is TRBV19, the J gene TRBJ2-3; D is uncertain. The CDR3 sequence is 13 residues long. Germline CDR1 LNHDA, CDR2 SQIVND (reference sequence). V lost 5 bases to trimming and J lost 3 bases, with 9 bases between them. The CDR3 DNA sequence: TGTGCCAGTAGTTACACAGTAACAGATACGCAGTATTTT. Its translation: CASSYTVTDTQYF.

The V gene is TRBV9, the J gene TRBJ1-1, with a tentative D call TRBD1 (6 bases). The CDR3 runs 16 residues. The germline V gene has CDR1 SGDLS and CDR2 YYNGEE. Trimming took off 4 bases at V and 3 bases at J, with 19 bases between the two ends. DNA of the CDR3: TGTGCCAGCAGCCTCAACCCAGGGGACGACGACACTGAAGCTTTCTTT. Translated, it gives CASSLNPGDDDTEAFF.

This chain uses TRBV5-5 with TRBJ1-1; D is unclear. The CDR3 covers 14 residues. CDR1 and CDR2 (germline): SGHKS, YYEKEE (reference sequence). The V gene lost 4 bases and the J gene lost 1 base, with 11 bases spanning the gap. Here the CDR3 reads CASSQDLANTEAFF. CDR3 DNA sequence: TGTGCCAGCAGCCAAGATCTGGCGAACACTGAAGCTTTCTTT.

The chain couples TRBV19 to TRBJ2-3; 7 bases fit TRBD2. This CDR3 is built from 16 residues. Trimming took 4 bases from V and 4 from J; bases not matched to a gene: 11. CDR1 is LNHDA and CDR2 is SQIVND in the germline V gene (reference sequence). CDR3 protein: CASSTLAASGPDTQYF. CDR3 DNA: TGTGCCAGTAGTACGCTAGCGGCCTCAGGCCCAGATACGCAGTATTTT.

This clonotype was recorded at least ten times. This chain uses TRBV11-2 with TRBJ2-3; D possibly matches TRBD1 or TRBD2 (6 bases each). CDR1 is SGHAT and CDR2 is FQNNGV in the germline V gene. The length of the CDR3 is 16 residues. The germline V and J ends were trimmed by 5 bases and 0 bases, with 15 bases remaining between them. CDR3 residues: CASSPYWGASTDTQYF. CDR3 sequence (DNA): TGTGCCAGCAGCCCCTATTGGGGGGCTAGCACAGATACGCAGTATTTT. Full variable domain (remainder filled in from reference TRBV11-2 and TRBJ2-3): EAGVAQSPRYKIIEKRQSVAFWCNPISGHATLYWYQQILGQGPKLLIQFQNNGVVDDSQLPKDRFSAERLKGVDSTLKIQPAKLEDSAVYLCASSPYWGASTDTQYFGPGTRLTVL.

As regards this clonotype: The germline gene is not matched at one end of the junction; a read error may be the cause. The chain carries TRBV24-1 and TRBJ2-1; TRBD2 matches 10 bases. The CDR3 has 17 residues. The germline CDR1 and CDR2 sequences are KGHDR and SFDVKD. In DNA form, the CDR3 reads TGTACCACCAGTGATTCTGGACTAGCGGCGTCCTACAATGAGCAGTTCTTC. It translates to CTTSDSGLAASYNEQFF.

This clonotype was found a few times. The chain recombines TRBV5-4 with TRBJ2-7, with D perhaps matching TRBD2 (6 bases). Trimming stripped 0 bases from V and 2 bases from J, with 9 bases between. CDR3 length equals 14 residues. The germline gives CDR1 SGHNT, CDR2 YYREEE (reference sequence). The CDR3 DNA reads as TGTGCCAGCAGCTTGGTGACGGGAGCCTACGAGCAGTACTTC. Residues: CASSLVTGAYEQYF.

On this clonotype itself: The junction differs from germline at one of its ends, possibly a read error. The chain carries TRBV10-3 and TRBJ2-2, with D tentatively TRBD2 (5 bases). CDR1 and CDR2 from the germline V gene are ENHRY and SYGVKD. CDR3 length equals 11 residues. The CDR3, as DNA: TGTGCCATCAGTAACACCGGGGAGCTGTTATTT. Protein product: CAISNTGELLF.

The J gene is TRBJ2-2, the V gene TRBV7-8; the match to TRBD1 covers 9 bases. The length of the CDR3 is 15 residues. After removal of 3 bases from V and 4 bases from J, the junction contained 3 bases not matched to a gene. CDR1 and CDR2 from the germline V gene are SGHVS and FQNEAQ. The CDR3 DNA follows: TGTGCCAGCAGCTTGGGGACAGGGAGCACCGGGGAGCTGTTTTTT. Amino acid sequence: CASSLGTGSTGELFF.

This clonotype turned up a few times. The rearrangement links TRBV2 to TRBJ1-5; D call uncertain. Germline V lookup: CDR1 SNHLY, CDR2 FYNNEI. The V end lost 7 bases, the J end lost 0 bases, and 13 bases lay between the germline ends. CDR3 length: 15 residues. The CDR3 nucleotides are TGTGCCAGCACCACGGAAGGGCATAGCAATCAGCCCCAGCATTTT. Amino acids: CASTTEGHSNQPQHF.

This clonotype was counted only a few times. The rearrangement uses TRBV19 and TRBJ1-5, with 9 bases that match TRBD1. The CDR3 spans 16 residues. Trimming cost V 5 bases and J 6 bases; bases outside gene matches: 11. CDR1 LNHDA and CDR2 SQIVND come from the germline V gene (reference sequence). This chain's CDR3 is CASSPSRDRVGQPQHF. CDR3 DNA sequence: TGTGCCAGTAGTCCATCCCGGGACAGGGTCGGTCAGCCCCAGCATTTT.

This sequence joins TRBV3-2 and TRBJ1-2. TRBV3-2 is marked as a pseudogene. The CDR3 runs 15 residues. The CDR3 DNA follows: TGTGCCAGCAGCCAAGGAACCTTTACGAACTATGGCTACACCTTC. Translated: CASSQGTFTNYGYTF.

The chain recombines TRBV20-1 with TRBJ1-5; maybe TRBD1 (6 bases). V lost 3 bases and J 0 bases, leaving 9 bases between the germline ends. Looked up from germline, CDR1 is DFQATT and CDR2 is SNEGSKA (reference sequence). This CDR3 contains 14 residues. The CDR3 nucleotides read TGCAGTGCTAGCGCAGGGGATAGCAATCAGCCCCAGCATTTT. Protein: CSASAGDSNQPQHF.

This clonotype was observed a handful of times. This chain links TRBV10-3 with TRBJ2-5; D is possibly TRBD2 (6 bases). Looked up from germline, CDR1 is ENHRY and CDR2 is SYGVKD. V was shortened by 4 bases and J by 2 bases, with 11 bases between the two germline ends. The CDR3 contains 14 residues. The CDR3 DNA sequence: TGTGCCATCAGTGTGAAACGGGGGCAAGAGACCCAGTACTTC. This codes for CAISVKRGQETQYF.

The chain recombines TRBV5-6 with TRBJ1-2; no reliable D call. Germline assignment: CDR1 SGHDT and CDR2 YYEEEE. V was cut by 1 base and J by 3 bases, with 10 bases left in between. The CDR3 contains 14 residues. CDR3 bases: TGTGCCAGCAGCTTGCCGTATGGGGACTATGGCTACACCTTC. Its protein is CASSLPYGDYGYTF.

J is TRBJ1-2 and V is TRBV15; D is undetermined. CDR3 size: 13 residues. The V and J ends lost 3 bases and 4 bases respectively, with 9 bases between them. The germline V gene encodes CDR1 LNHNV and CDR2 YYDKDF (reference sequence). Here the CDR3 reads CATSRDGFYGYTF. The CDR3, as DNA: TGTGCCACCAGCAGGGACGGCTTCTATGGCTACACCTTC.

The chain has TRBV5-6 and TRBJ2-3; D is ambiguous. With 0 bases removed from V and 2 bases from J, the gap between germline ends came to 10 bases. Germline V lookup: CDR1 SGHDT, CDR2 YYEEEE. This CDR3 has 15 amino acids. CDR3 region: CASSLVGRTTDTQYF. The CDR3 DNA sequence: TGTGCCAGCAGCTTGGTTGGACGGACCACAGATACGCAGTATTTT.

As for this clonotype: This may be a read error, as it is one base from a much larger clone. V gene TRBV2 combines with J gene TRBJ2-3; no clear D gene. V was clipped by 6 bases and J by 6 bases, with 13 bases between them. Germline CDR1 SNHLY, CDR2 FYNNEI. This CDR3 spans 13 amino acids. The CDR3 reads CASRSGSPDTQYF. In nucleotides, the CDR3 is TGTGCCAGCAGATCAGGATCCCCGGATACGCAGTATTTT.

This clonotype was seen ten or more times. The V and J genes are TRBV6-6 and TRBJ2-1, with TRBD2 matching 10 bases. The CDR3 length is 16 residues. J lost 9 bases, V lost 7 bases, and 15 bases had no gene match. Per germline, CDR1 MNHNY and CDR2 SVGAGI (reference sequence). The CDR3 protein is CASIQPGLASVGEQFF. DNA of the CDR3: TGTGCCAGCATTCAACCGGGACTAGCGTCTGTAGGTGAGCAGTTCTTC.

V is TRBV7-2 and J is TRBJ2-1; D uncertain. The V gene lost 5 bases and the J gene lost 5 bases, with 7 bases spanning the gap. The CDR3 has 12 residues. Looked up from germline, CDR1 is SGHTA and CDR2 is FQGNSA. The CDR3 DNA is TGTGCCAGCAGCCAACGACACAATGAGCAGTTCTTC. Its protein is CASSQRHNEQFF.

This clonotype turned up a few times. The chain combines TRBV19 with TRBJ1-2, with D possibly being TRBD1 (5 bases). Trimming stripped 3 bases from V and 1 base from J, with 12 bases between. Per the germline V gene, CDR1 is LNHDA and CDR2 is SQIVND (reference sequence). CDR3 size: 15 residues. The CDR3 DNA is TGTGCCAGTAGTATGAGGCAGGGTAGTAACTATGGCTACACCTTC. Protein product: CASSMRQGSNYGYTF.

On this clonotype: No conserved phenylalanine or tryptophan ends this CDR3, so it is likely a read error. The chain recombines TRBV5-1 with TRBJ1-6; no clear D. Germline CDR1 is SGHRS and CDR2 is YFSETQ. The CDR3 extends over 14 amino acids. CDR3 sequence reads: CASSSRQTALPLHV. The CDR3 DNA sequence: TGTGCCAGCAGTTCCAGGCAAACCGCATTACCCCTCCACGTT.

In regard to this clonotype: Because it lacks the conserved phenylalanine or tryptophan at the end, this CDR3 is likely a read error. V is TRBV7-9 and J is TRBJ1-1, with D tentatively TRBD1 (5 bases). The germline gives CDR1 SEHNR, CDR2 FQNEAQ (reference sequence). The V and J ends lost 4 bases and 1 base respectively, with 7 bases between them. The CDR3 length is 13 residues. The chain's CDR3 is CASSSGTNTEAFY. The CDR3 DNA reads as TGTGCCAGCAGCTCTGGGACGAACACTGAAGCTTTCTAT.

At least ten counts were recorded for this clonotype. This sequence joins TRBV6-5 and TRBJ2-1; D not resolved. The germline V gene has CDR1 MNHEY and CDR2 SVGAGI. V lost 3 bases, J lost 2 bases, and 5 bases lay in between. The length of the CDR3 is 13 residues. The CDR3 here is CASSYAAYNEQFF. CDR3 in DNA: TGTGCCAGCAGTTATGCAGCCTACAATGAGCAGTTCTTC.

As regards this clonotype: One junction end does not reproduce the germline sequence, and a read error may be involved. The chain recombines TRBV7-9 with TRBJ2-5, with D possibly being TRBD1 or TRBD2 (5 bases each). Germline CDR1 is SEHNR and CDR2 is FQNEAQ (reference sequence). This CDR3 has 14 residues. CDR3 bases: TGTGCCAGCAACTTAGTGGGGACGGGAGAGACCCAGTACTTC. This gives the protein CASNLVGTGETQYF.

This clonotype was seen only once. The J gene is TRBJ1-4, the V gene TRBV19; tentatively, D is TRBD1 (6 bases). V gave up 5 bases and J gave up 4 bases, with 23 bases separating them. Per germline, CDR1 LNHDA and CDR2 SQIVND (reference sequence). The CDR3 length is 18 residues. For the CDR3, the DNA is TGTGCCAGTAGTCCAGATGCAGCCTCGACAGGACATAATGAAAAACTGTTTTTT. Amino acids: CASSPDAASTGHNEKLFF.

This clonotype was picked up one time. The V gene is TRBV7-6, the J gene TRBJ2-7, with 11 nucleotides matching TRBD1. V lost 5 bases and J lost 6; bases outside the gene matches: 3. CDR1 SGHVS and CDR2 FNYEAQ come from the germline V gene. The CDR3 is 13 amino acids. Here the CDR3 DNA reads TGTGCCAGCAGCGGGACAGGGGGGTTCGAGCAGTACTTC. The encoded protein is CASSGTGGFEQYF.

This clonotype was seen once. The rearrangement links TRBV10-3 to TRBJ1-1; possible D gene TRBD1, 5 bases. V shed 7 bases and J shed 0 bases, with 12 bases lying between them. The CDR3 is made up of 14 amino acids. Germline loops: CDR1 ENHRY, CDR2 SYGVKD. The CDR3 DNA sequence: TGTGCCATCAATCAGGGACGGATGAACACTGAAGCTTTCTTT. Amino acid sequence: CAINQGRMNTEAFF.

This clonotype was seen ten or more times. The genes are TRBV5-8 and TRBJ2-7; TRBD1 matches 9 bases. The V and J ends lost 3 bases and 4 bases, in that order; junction bases with no gene match: 5. The CDR3 runs 14 residues. Germline V gene data show CDR1 as SGHTS and CDR2 as YDEGEE. The DNA for the CDR3 is TGTGCCAGCAGCTCGGACAGGGGAGCGTACGAGCAGTACTTC. Translating gives CASSSDRGAYEQYF.

The CDR3 bases are TGTGCCACCAGCAGCTTCTTGGGACAGGGGCGGAATGAGCAGTTCTTC. Translation: CATSSFLGQGRNEQFF. V gene TRBV15 combines with J gene TRBJ2-1; 10 positions agree with TRBD1. This CDR3 is built from 16 residues. V trimming: 3 bases; J trimming: 7 bases; junction bases outside the gene matches: 9. In germline, CDR1 is LNHNV, CDR2 YYDKDF (reference sequence).

The chain is built from TRBV19 and TRBJ1-4; tentatively, D is TRBD1 (5 bases). Deletions cut 7 bases from V and 4 bases from J, with 13 bases between. This CDR3 is built from 14 residues. Germline V gene lookup returns CDR1 LNHDA and CDR2 SQIVND (reference sequence). In DNA form, the CDR3 reads TGTGCCAGTACCGGGGGACCGCTTAATGAAAAACTGTTTTTT. Translated, it gives CASTGGPLNEKLFF.

The chain couples TRBV10-3 to TRBJ1-1; D not certain. This CDR3 has 12 amino acids. Deletions cut 2 bases from V and 3 bases from J, with 4 bases between. Germline V gene lookup returns CDR1 ENHRY and CDR2 SYGVKD. CDR3 sequence: CAISETDTEAFF. In DNA, the CDR3 is TGTGCCATCAGTGAGACAGACACTGAAGCTTTCTTT.